This TCR beta chain was recorded in a study of CXCR3-negative and CXCR3-positive naive CD8 T cells. Study-level results: Naive CXCR3-positive cells had TRB CDR3s more hydrophobic than those of CXCR3-negative naive cells.

The authors made the TRB cDNA libraries by 5' RACE using UMI labels. TCRdb re-called the 5' RACE reads; one entry per CDR3 protein, DNA not given. Reported are around 130,000 distinct CDR3 sequences; the ten largest clones contain 0.59%. Triplicate sorts of some 300,000 cells per CD8+ subset. With respect to this clonotype: Its target is unknown.

This CDR3 comprises 17 residues. From germline, CDR1 is MNHEY and CDR2 SVGAGI. This chain links TRBV6-5 with TRBJ1-2; TCRdb calls TRBD1, which cannot be checked without DNA. This sequence was found in a human donor in good health. Some clones in this sample may be carry-over from other donors' samples. The specimen was naive CXCR3+ CD8+ T cells from blood. Subset here: CD45RO-CCR7+CD27+CD95- naive CD8+ T cells expressing CXCR3 (TNR3+). The CDR3 loop reads CASSYLGPRPINYGYTF.